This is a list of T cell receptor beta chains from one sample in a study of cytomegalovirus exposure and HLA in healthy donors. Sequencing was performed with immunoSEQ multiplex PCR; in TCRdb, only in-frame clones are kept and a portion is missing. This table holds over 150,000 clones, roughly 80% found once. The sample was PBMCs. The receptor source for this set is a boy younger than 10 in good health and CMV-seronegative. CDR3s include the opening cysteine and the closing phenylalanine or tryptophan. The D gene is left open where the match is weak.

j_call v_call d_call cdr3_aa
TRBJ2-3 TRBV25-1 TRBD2 CASTLAGPDTQYF
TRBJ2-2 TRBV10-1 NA CASRRPGELFF
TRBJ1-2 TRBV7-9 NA CASSKTGPYGYTF
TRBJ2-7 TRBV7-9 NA CASSSDFLPYEQYF
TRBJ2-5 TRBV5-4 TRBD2 CASSLDPAGAGETQYF
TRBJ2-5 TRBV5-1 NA CASSPEVQETQYF
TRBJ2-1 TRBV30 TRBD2 CAWSFGTTNEQFF
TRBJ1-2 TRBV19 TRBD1 CASSGTGGNYGYTF
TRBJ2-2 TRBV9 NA CASSEGGQGVGELFF
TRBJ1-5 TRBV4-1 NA CASSQDPAVGSQPQHF
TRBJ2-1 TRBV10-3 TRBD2 CATSGLAGDEQFF
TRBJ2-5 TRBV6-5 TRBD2 CASSYFEGGETQYF
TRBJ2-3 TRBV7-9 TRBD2 CASSLALAGHTDTQYF
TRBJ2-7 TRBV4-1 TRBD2 CASSHPLAGGYEQYF
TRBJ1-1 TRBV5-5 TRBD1 CASSWDRLNTEAFF
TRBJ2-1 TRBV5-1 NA CASSLPDARNEQFF
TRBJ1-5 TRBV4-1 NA CASSHKSSNQPQHF
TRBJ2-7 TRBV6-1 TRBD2 CASNFGTSAYEQYF
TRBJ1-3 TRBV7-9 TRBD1 CASRTGTGWSVFGNTIYF
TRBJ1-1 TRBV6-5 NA CASSYRSFLETEAFF
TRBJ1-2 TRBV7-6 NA CASSLKPYPGDYGYTF
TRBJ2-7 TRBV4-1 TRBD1 CASSQDKVDRSAFKYPYEQYF
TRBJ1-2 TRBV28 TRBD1 CASSLGDRGFYGYTF
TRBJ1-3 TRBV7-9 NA CASSLLRGTGNTIYF
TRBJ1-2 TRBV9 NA CASSVATRGNYGYTF
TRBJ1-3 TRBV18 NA CAGTPDSGNTIYF
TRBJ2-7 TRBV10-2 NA CASSESLVLYEQYF
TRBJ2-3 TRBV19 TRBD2 CASSRASTSGSTDTQYF
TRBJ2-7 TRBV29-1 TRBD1 CSVKDRGQRYEQYF
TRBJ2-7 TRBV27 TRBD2 CASSLAGESYEQYF
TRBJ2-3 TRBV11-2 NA CASSSGSTDTQYF
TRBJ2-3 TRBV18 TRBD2 CASSLTSGTDTQYF
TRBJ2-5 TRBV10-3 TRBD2 CAISEMGLAGVYF
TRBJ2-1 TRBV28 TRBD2 CASSQTSFYSYNEQFF
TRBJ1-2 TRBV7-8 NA CASSLAGRGGYTF
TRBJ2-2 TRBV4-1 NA CASSPRVAPNTGELFF
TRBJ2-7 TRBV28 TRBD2 CASSFGLARNYEQYF
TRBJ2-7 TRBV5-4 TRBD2 CASSLTPGLASEQYF
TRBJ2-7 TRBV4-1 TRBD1 CASSPNRQGAQHEQYF
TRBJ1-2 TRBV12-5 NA CASGGTSRGYTF
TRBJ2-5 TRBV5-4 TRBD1 CASSPGTGEETQYF
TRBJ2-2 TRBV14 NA CASSKASRNTGELFF
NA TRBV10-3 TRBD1 CATTGTGSTLEQYF
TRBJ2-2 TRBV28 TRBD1 CASRLTQGAGGTGELFF
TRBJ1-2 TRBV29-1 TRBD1 CSVSDRVDYGYTF
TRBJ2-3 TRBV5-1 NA CASSFGAFGSDTQYF
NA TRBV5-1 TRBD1 CASRPGTGLHEQYF
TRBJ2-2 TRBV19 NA CASTGLRGTGELFF
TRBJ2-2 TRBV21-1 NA CASSNESVRVAGDTGELFF
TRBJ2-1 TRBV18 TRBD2 CASSRSGSGNEQFF
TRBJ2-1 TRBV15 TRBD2 CATSRVAGRSYNEQFF
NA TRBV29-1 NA CSVEQDSSYEQYF